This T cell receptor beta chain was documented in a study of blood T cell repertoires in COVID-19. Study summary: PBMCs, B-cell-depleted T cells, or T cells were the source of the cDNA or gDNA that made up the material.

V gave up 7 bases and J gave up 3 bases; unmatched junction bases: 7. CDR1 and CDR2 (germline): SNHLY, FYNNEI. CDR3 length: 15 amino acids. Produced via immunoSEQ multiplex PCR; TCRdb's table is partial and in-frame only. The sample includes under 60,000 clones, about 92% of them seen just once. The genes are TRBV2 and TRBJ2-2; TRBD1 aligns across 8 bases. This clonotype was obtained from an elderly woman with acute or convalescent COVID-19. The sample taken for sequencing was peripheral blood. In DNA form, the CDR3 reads TGTGCCAGCAATGGACAGGGAGGTTACACCGGGGAGCTGTTTTTT. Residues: CASNGQGGYTGELFF.